The 2 T cell receptor beta chains listed next were all sequenced from one sample in a study of human T cells and chemical hapten exposure. In TCRdb, the RACE reads were re-called with MiXCR into one record per CDR3 protein. The repertoire holds more than 85,000 distinct CDR3 sequences, around 34% seen once, with less than 3% in the top ten. Time point: patch test 3, about 24 weeks after DPC sensitization. As to treatment: therapeutic diphenylcyclopropenone sensitization with weekly scalp DPC. Sample: whole blood, taken in connection with sensitization to the hapten diphenylcyclopropenone (DPC). The receptor set was obtained from a man aged 35 to 55 with alopecia areata. Some clones in this sample may be carry-over from other donors' samples.

This clonotype was seen a few times. The V and J genes are TRBV4-2 and TRBJ2-7; TRBD2 agrees at 7 bases. V dropped 4 bases and J dropped 0; count of bases not matched to a gene: 9. The CDR3 runs 16 residues. Looked up from germline, CDR1 is LGHNA and CDR2 is YNFKEQ. The CDR3 sequence is CASSRERGLSSYEQYF. CDR3 coding DNA: TGTGCCAGCAGCCGAGAGCGGGGCCTAAGCTCCTACGAGCAGTACTTC.

The rearrangement links TRBV7-2 to TRBJ2-1, with TRBD2 as a possible D gene (5 bases). The CDR3 totals 17 residues. Trimming stripped 5 bases from V and 0 bases from J, with 17 bases between. Germline values: CDR1 SGHTA, CDR2 FQGNSA. The CDR3 DNA reads as TGTGCCAGCAGCGGATGGACTCAAAGGAGCTCCTACAATGAGCAGTTCTTC. Translated, it gives CASSGWTQRSSYNEQFF.